This TCR beta chain is drawn from a study of CD8+CD57+ T cells in acquired aplastic anemia. In the study overall: Sorted CD4+ and CD8+ cells gave an average of about 3.4 ug of DNA.

Comments on this clonotype: Its antigen is not identified.

Previously, flow cytometry had revealed CD8+CD57+ cell expansion in the patients chosen for sequencing. Each of the patients presented with severe acquired aplastic anemia. Study observations and caveats: No significant patient-versus-control difference appeared in CD8+ Simpson's diversity. The number of CD8+ CDR3 sequences shared by patients and controls was twenty-nine.

CDR3 and TCR beta VDJ profiling relied on genomic DNA as the template. TCRdb redid the calling of the reads with MiXCR, one entry per CDR3 protein. The sample includes under 200,000 distinct CDR3 sequences, around half seen only once; the top ten take around 9.7%. The CDR3 runs to 13 residues. The V gene's germline CDR1 is SNHLY and CDR2 FYNNEI. Deletions cut 4 bases from V and 2 bases from J, with 7 bases between. This TCR derives from a human donor with aplastic anemia. The chain joins TRBV2 to TRBJ2-3; possibly TRBD2 for D (5 bases). The specimen sequenced was sorted CD4+, CD8+, or CD8+CD57+ T cells (not recorded which) from PBMCs. The DNA for the CDR3 is TGTGCCAGCAGTGTCGGGAACACAGATACGCAGTATTTT. This gives the protein CASSVGNTDTQYF.